The present T cell receptor (beta chain) was sequenced within a study of T cells in tuberculosis. For the study at large: T cells were selected with CD1B tetramers loaded with glucose monomycolate.

This CDR3 has 14 amino acids. V lost 5 bases and J lost 4; bases outside the gene matches: 5. The germline V gene encodes CDR1 LNHDA and CDR2 SQIVND (reference sequence). At study entry, adolescents had tuberculin skin tests and IGRA screening. Clones were read by immunoSEQ multiplex PCR, and TCRdb kept only the in-frame ones, dropping some. The sample has 20,000 to 25,000 clones; 80% to 90% are singletons. Sequencing was carried out using PBMCs. This receptor was obtained from a donor aged 5-35 years with latent tuberculosis or without tuberculosis infection. V and J are TRBV19 and TRBJ2-7; 10 nucleotides line up with TRBD1. This chain's CDR3 is CASSSGTGVYEQYF. The CDR3 DNA follows: TGTGCCAGTAGTTCCGGGACAGGGGTTTACGAGCAGTACTTC.